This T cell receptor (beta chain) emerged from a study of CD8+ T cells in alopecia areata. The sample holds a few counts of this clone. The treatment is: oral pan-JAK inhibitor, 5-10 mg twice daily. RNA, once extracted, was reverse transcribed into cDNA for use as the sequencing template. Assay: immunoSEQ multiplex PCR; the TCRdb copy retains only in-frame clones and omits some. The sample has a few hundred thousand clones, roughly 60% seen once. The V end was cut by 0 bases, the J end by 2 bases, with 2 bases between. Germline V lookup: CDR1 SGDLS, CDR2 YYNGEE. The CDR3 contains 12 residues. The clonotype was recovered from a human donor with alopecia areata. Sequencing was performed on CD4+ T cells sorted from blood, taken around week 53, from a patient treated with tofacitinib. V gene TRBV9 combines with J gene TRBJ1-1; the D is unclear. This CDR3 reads CASSVDNTEAFF. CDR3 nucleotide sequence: TGTGCCAGCAGCGTAGATAACACTGAAGCTTTCTTT.